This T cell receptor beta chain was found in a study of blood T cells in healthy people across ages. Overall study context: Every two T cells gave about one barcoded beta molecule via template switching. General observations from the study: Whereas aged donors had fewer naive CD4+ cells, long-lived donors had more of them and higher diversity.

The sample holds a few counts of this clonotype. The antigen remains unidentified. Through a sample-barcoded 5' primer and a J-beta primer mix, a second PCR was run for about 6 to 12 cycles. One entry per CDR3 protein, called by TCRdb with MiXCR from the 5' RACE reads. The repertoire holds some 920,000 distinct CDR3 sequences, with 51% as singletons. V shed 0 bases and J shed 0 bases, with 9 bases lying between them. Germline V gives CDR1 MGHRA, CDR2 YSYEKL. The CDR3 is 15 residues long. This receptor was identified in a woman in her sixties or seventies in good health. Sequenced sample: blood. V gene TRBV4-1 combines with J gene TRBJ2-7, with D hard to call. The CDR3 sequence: CASSQEQTASYEQYF. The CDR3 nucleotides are TGCGCCAGCAGCCAAGAGCAAACGGCCTCCTACGAGCAGTACTTC.